The clone carrying this T cell receptor (beta chain) showed up just a few times. TCRdb's copy holds only in-frame clones and misses some; the assay was immunoSEQ multiplex PCR. The table shows approximately 1,600 clones, with under 30% occurring only once. These data come from a study of T cells in localized non-small cell lung cancer. This CDR3 has 11 amino acids. V lost 2 bases and J lost 6, with 2 bases in between. The clonotype comes from a woman aged 35-75 years with stage III lung adenocarcinoma. The sequenced sample was lung tumor tissue, obtained before any cancer treatment. This sequence joins TRBV6-7 and TRBJ2-1, with unresolved D. TRBV6-7 is flagged as an ORF with uncertain function. The CDR3 DNA reads as TGTGCCAGCAGTTACATCAATGAGCAGTTCTTC. Amino acid sequence: CASSYINEQFF.